This TCR beta chain was found in a study of CD8 T cells in Susac syndrome. Turning to the study itself: Active disease was present in about 6 of the sequenced Susac syndrome patients, and remission in under 10. At the time their blood was drawn, patients with Susac syndrome were either therapy-naive, on corticosteroids (with some of them also receiving intravenous immunoglobulin), or on intravenous immunoglobulin alone.

General study points: Susac-specific public clones numbered about 15 in total CD8+ repertoires (and roughly five in CD8+ TEMRA repertoires).

RNA in amounts of about 0.5 to 1 ug was reverse transcribed with random hexamers. The amplification used immunoSEQ multiplex PCR on TCR beta CDR3; it spanned 54 Vbeta and 13 Jbeta. Via MiXCR, TCRdb re-called the immunoSEQ multiplex PCR reads, giving one row per CDR3 protein. The sample yields around 170,000 distinct CDR3 sequences, approximately 95% seen once. The CDR3 is 17 amino acids. CDR1 is LGHNA and CDR2 is YNFKEQ in the germline V gene. The J segment lost 7 bases and the V segment lost 0 bases, leaving 14 bases of the junction unmatched. On this clonotype: Its target is not known.

What was sequenced was CD8+ T cells from PBMCs. V and J are TRBV4-2 and TRBJ1-2; 7 bases map to TRBD1. This sequence originates from a human donor with Susac syndrome. The CDR3 DNA reads as TGTGCCAGCAGCCAAGAAGTAGGAACAGGGGATATTAGTGGCTACACCTTC. Its translation: CASSQEVGTGDISGYTF.